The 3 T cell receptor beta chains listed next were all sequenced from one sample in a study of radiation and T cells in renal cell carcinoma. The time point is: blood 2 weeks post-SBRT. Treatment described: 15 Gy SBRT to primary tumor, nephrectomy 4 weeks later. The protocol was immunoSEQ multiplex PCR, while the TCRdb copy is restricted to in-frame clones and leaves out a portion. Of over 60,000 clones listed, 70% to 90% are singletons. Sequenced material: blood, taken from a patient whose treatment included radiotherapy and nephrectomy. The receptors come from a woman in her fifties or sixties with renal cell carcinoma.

The CDR3 here is CASSKGTGDNQPQHF. CDR3 in DNA: TGTGCCAGCAGCAAAGGGACAGGGGATAATCAGCCCCAGCATTTT. The rearrangement links TRBV7-2 to TRBJ1-5, with TRBD1 matching over 10 bases. Per germline, CDR1 SGHTA and CDR2 FQGNSA. V was clipped by 5 bases and J by 4 bases; unmatched bases: 5. CDR3 length: 15 amino acids.

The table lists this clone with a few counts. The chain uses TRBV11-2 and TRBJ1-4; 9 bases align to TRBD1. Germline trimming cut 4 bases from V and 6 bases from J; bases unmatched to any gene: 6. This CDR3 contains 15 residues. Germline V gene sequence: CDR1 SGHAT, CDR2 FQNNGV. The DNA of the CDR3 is TGTGCCAGCAGCTCTTCGGACAGGGGAGATGAAAAACTGTTTTTT. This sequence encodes CASSSSDRGDEKLFF.

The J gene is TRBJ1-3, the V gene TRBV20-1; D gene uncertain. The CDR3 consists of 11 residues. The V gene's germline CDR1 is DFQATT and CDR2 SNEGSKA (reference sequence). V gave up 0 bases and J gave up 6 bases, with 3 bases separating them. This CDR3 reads CSARDTNTIYF. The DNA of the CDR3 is TGCAGTGCTAGAGACACAAACACCATATATTTT.